Listed below are T cell receptor beta chains from one sample, sequenced in a study of Ad26.COV2.S vaccination and SARS-CoV-2 variants. Profiled with immunoSEQ multiplex PCR; TCRdb holds only in-frame clones, not every one. The sample records roughly 240,000 clones, around 89% being singletons. The sequencing here drew on peripheral blood, taken in a trial of Ad26.COV2.S vaccine versus placebo. These receptors all stem from a person between 18 and 65 years old who received the Ad26.COV2.S COVID-19 vaccine or a placebo. Each CDR3 is given with its conserved first and last residue. A D gene is named only where the DNA matches it firmly. Clone size is given for some rows only: seen once, a few or many times, or a class if the clone is expanded.

-	TRBV4-1	TRBJ2-1	TRBD2	CASNQEVAGRRLFF	TGCGCCAGCAACCAAGAAGTAGCGGGCAGGCGTCTGTTCTTC
-	TRBV6-2/TRBV6-3	TRBJ2-3	TRBD2	CASSPERLAGPGPGTDTQYF	TGTGCCAGCAGTCCCGAAAGACTAGCGGGGCCTGGCCCTGGCACAGATACGCAGTATTTT
-	TRBV5-1	TRBJ2-1	-	CASSRRDPYNEQFF	TGCGCCAGCAGCAGACGGGACCCCTACAATGAGCAGTTCTTC
few	TRBV19	TRBJ2-3	TRBD2	CASRGTSGRLSTDTQYF	TGTGCCAGTAGAGGGACTAGCGGGAGACTTAGCACAGATACGCAGTATTTT
-	TRBV28	TRBJ2-7	TRBD1	CASSSQGTTREQYF	TGTGCCAGCAGTTCACAGGGGACGACCCGCGAGCAGTACTTC
-	TRBV5-1	TRBJ2-7	TRBD2	CASSFEGLKYEQYF	TGCGCCAGCAGCTTTGAGGGACTAAAATACGAGCAGTACTTC
-	TRBV5-6	TRBJ2-7	-	CASSVGVYEQYF	TGTGCCAGCAGCGTAGGGGTTTACGAGCAGTACTTC
-	TRBV5-6	TRBJ1-6	-	CASSFWTALSSPLHF	TGTGCCAGCAGCTTTTGGACTGCGCTAAGTTCACCCCTCCACTTT
-	TRBV5-5	TRBJ2-2	TRBD1	CASSLWPGQSTGELFF	TGTGCCAGCAGCTTGTGGCCGGGACAGAGCACCGGGGAGCTGTTTTTT
once	TRBV2	TRBJ2-5	-	CASSESLGGAQETQYF	TGTGCCAGCAGTGAATCCCTGGGGGGGGCGCAAGAGACCCAGTACTTC
-	TRBV7-2	TRBJ2-7	-	CASSPRSYEQYF	TGTGCCAGCAGCCCCAGGTCCTACGAGCAGTACTTC
-	TRBV18	TRBJ2-2	-	CASSRDKGPGELFF	TGTGCCAGCTCACGGGACAAAGGCCCCGGGGAGCTGTTTTTT
-	TRBV7-6	TRBJ2-5	TRBD2	CASSAGTNQYF	TGTGCCAGCAGCGCCGGGACTAACCAGTACTTC
-	TRBV7-2	TRBJ2-7	TRBD1	CASSLEHGTGSQGEQYF	TGTGCCAGCAGCTTAGAACATGGGACAGGGAGTCAGGGAGAGCAGTACTTC
once	TRBV10-3	TRBJ1-2	-	CAISDRSYGYTF	TGTGCCATCAGTGACAGGTCCTATGGCTACACCTTC
-	TRBV28	TRBJ2-1	-	CASSTLPQGGDNEQFF	TGTGCCAGCAGTACACTTCCCCAAGGGGGGGACAATGAGCAGTTCTTC
-	TRBV5-4	TRBJ2-7	-	CASSNYYEQYF	TGTGCCAGCAGCAACTACTACGAGCAGTACTTC
-	TRBV6-1	TRBJ2-5	-	CASSRVETQYF	TGTGCCAGCAGCCGTGTGGAGACCCAGTACTTC
once	TRBV7-6	TRBJ2-2	TRBD2	CASSPGTSGRPTGELFF	TGTGCCAGCAGCCCCGGGACTAGCGGGAGGCCCACCGGGGAGCTGTTTTTT
-	TRBV6-5	TRBJ2-1	TRBD1	CASSSTGGLNEQFF	TGTGCCAGCAGTTCGACAGGGGGCCTCAATGAGCAGTTCTTC
-	TRBV7-3	TRBJ1-1	-	CASSLAWNTEAFF	TGTGCCAGCAGCTTAGCTTGGAACACTGAAGCTTTCTTT
once	TRBV28	TRBJ2-7	-	CATLRGVMDRSGYEQYF	TGTGCCACCCTGAGGGGGGTAATGGACAGGTCAGGCTACGAGCAGTACTTC
few	TRBV5-1	TRBJ2-7	TRBD1	CASRVLTGSHLQSYEQYF	TGCGCCAGCAGGGTTTTGACAGGGTCCCACCTCCAGTCCTACGAGCAGTACTTC
-	TRBV27	TRBJ2-4	TRBD2	CASSSLGGAKNIQYF	TGTGCCAGCAGCTCGCTGGGGGGGGCCAAAAACATTCAGTACTTC
-	TRBV7-6	TRBJ1-5	-	CASSIRDGSNQPQHF	TGTGCCAGCAGCATCAGGGACGGAAGCAATCAGCCCCAGCATTTT
-	TRBV11-1	TRBJ2-1	-	CASSLGVNNEQFF	TGTGCCAGCAGCTTAGGAGTAAACAATGAGCAGTTCTTC
-	TRBV7-6	TRBJ1-3	-	CASSLVSEYSGNTIYF	TGTGCCAGCAGCTTAGTCTCGGAGTACTCTGGAAACACCATATATTTT
-	TRBV7-6	TRBJ2-2	-	CASSLGGRASTGELFF	TGTGCCAGCAGCTTAGGTGGCAGGGCATCCACCGGGGAGCTGTTTTTT
-	TRBV28	TRBJ1-5	-	CASSFPRGFTLNQPQHF	TGTGCCAGCAGTTTCCCTAGAGGGTTTACCCTCAATCAGCCCCAGCATTTT
-	TRBV6-2/TRBV6-3	TRBJ2-7	-	CASSTGTGPRGSYEQYF	TGTGCCAGCAGTACGGGGACGGGACCGAGGGGTTCCTACGAGCAGTACTTC
-	TRBV4-2	TRBJ1-5	-	CASSQAGDLYQPQHF	TGTGCCAGCAGCCAAGCAGGGGACCTTTATCAGCCCCAGCATTTT
-	TRBV18	TRBJ2-2	-	CASSPLQGVGTGELFF	TGTGCCAGCTCACCACTTCAGGGTGTGGGCACCGGGGAGCTGTTTTTT
-	TRBV28	TRBJ2-6	-	CASSDRTPSGANVLTF	TGTGCCAGCAGTGACAGGACGCCCTCTGGGGCCAACGTCCTGACTTTC